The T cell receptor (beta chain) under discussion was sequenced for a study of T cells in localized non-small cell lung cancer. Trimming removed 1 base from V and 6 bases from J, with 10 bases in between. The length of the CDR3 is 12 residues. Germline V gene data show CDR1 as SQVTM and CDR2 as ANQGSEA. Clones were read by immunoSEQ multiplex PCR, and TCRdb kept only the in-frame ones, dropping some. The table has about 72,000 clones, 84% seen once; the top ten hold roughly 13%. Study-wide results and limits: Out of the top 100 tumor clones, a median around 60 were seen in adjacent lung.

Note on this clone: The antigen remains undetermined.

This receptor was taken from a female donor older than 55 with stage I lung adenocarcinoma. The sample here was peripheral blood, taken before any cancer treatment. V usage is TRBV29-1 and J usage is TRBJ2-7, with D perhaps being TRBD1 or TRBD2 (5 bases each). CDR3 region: CSVEAGGTEQYF. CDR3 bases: TGCAGCGTTGAAGCCGGTGGGACCGAGCAGTACTTC.